This TCR beta chain is drawn from a study of blood T cell repertoires in COVID-19. Study information: Collection of acute and convalescent COVID-19 samples took place in the United States, Italy and Spain. The analysed material was cDNA or gDNA that came from T cells, B-cell-depleted T cells, or PBMCs.

Data came from immunoSEQ multiplex PCR; TCRdb stores just in-frame clones and leaves some out. The sample contains 250,000 to 350,000 clones, over 75% of which appear only once. This CDR3 comprises 12 residues. V dropped 6 bases and J dropped 6 bases, with 12 bases sitting between them. Per the germline V gene, CDR1 is ENHRY and CDR2 is SYGVKD. Sequenced sample: peripheral blood. The receptor was derived from a woman aged 60-75 years with acute or convalescent COVID-19. The chain is built from TRBV10-3 and TRBJ2-7; maybe TRBD1 (5 bases). CDR3: CAISPKGPEQYF. Here the CDR3 DNA reads TGTGCCATCAGCCCAAAGGGGCCCGAGCAGTACTTC.